The 9 T cell receptor beta chains in this list originate from one sample, sequenced in a study of blood T cells in healthy people across ages. Using a J-beta primer mix together with a sample-barcoded 5' primer, a second PCR was run for about 6 to 11 cycles. One entry per CDR3 protein results from TCRdb running MiXCR on the 5' RACE reads. Of 630,000 or so distinct CDR3 sequences listed, roughly 32% were seen once; the top ten hold roughly 15%. Material for sequencing was blood. The receptors derive from a woman aged 80 or over in good health.

V usage is TRBV10-3 and J usage is TRBJ2-3; no clear D. The CDR3 has 14 residues. Germline values: CDR1 ENHRY, CDR2 SYGVKD. With 3 bases removed from V and 4 bases from J, the gap between germline ends came to 11 bases. This chain's CDR3 is CAISDGKLADTQYF. CDR3 bases: TGTGCCATCAGTGATGGTAAACTGGCAGATACGCAGTATTTT.

This sequence joins TRBV29-1 and TRBJ1-1; 8 positions match TRBD1. Losses at the gene ends were 7 bases for V and 5 bases for J; bases not matched to a gene: 12. CDR1 SQVTM and CDR2 ANQGSEA come from the germline V gene. The CDR3 has 14 residues. CDR3 residues: CSATQGGVRTEAFF. The CDR3, as DNA: TGCAGCGCGACACAGGGGGGAGTTCGGACTGAAGCTTTCTTT.

This sequence joins TRBV7-9 and TRBJ2-3; D call uncertain. The CDR3 is made up of 13 amino acids. Germline V gene data show CDR1 as SEHNR and CDR2 as FQNEAQ (reference sequence). The V and J ends lost 5 bases and 2 bases respectively, with 8 bases between them. Written as DNA, the CDR3 is TGTGCCAGCAGCCCAGATCTCACAGATACGCAGTATTTT. The encoded protein is CASSPDLTDTQYF.

V usage is TRBV7-2 and J usage is TRBJ1-4; D is possibly TRBD1 (6 bases). CDR1 is SGHTA, CDR2 FQGNSA, per germline. V lost 4 bases and J lost 8, with 11 bases in between. This CDR3 is built from 13 residues. In nucleotides, the CDR3 is TGTGCCAGCAGCTCGAGGGGGGAGGAAAAACTGTTTTTT. This encodes CASSSRGEEKLFF.

The chain joins TRBV6-5 to TRBJ1-2; 9 nucleotides line up with TRBD1. The germline V gene has CDR1 MNHEY and CDR2 SVGAGI. The CDR3 sequence is 15 residues long. Germline trimming cut 0 bases from V and 6 bases from J; bases unmatched to any gene: 5. CDR3 in DNA: TGTGCCAGCAGTTACTCGACAGGGGGTTTTAATGGCTACACCTTC. Translating it yields CASSYSTGGFNGYTF.

This clonotype appeared a few times. The CDR3 loop reads CASSQDRRGQVGSYGYTF. The CDR3 bases are TGTGCCAGCAGCCAAGATCGTCGCGGCCAAGTAGGGTCCTATGGCTACACCTTC. The rearrangement joins TRBV4-2 to TRBJ1-2, with D unclear. The germline CDR1 and CDR2 sequences are LGHNA and YNFKEQ. The CDR3 covers 18 residues. Trimming took 0 bases from V and 4 from J, leaving 21 bases between them.

This clonotype was observed many times. V usage is TRBV24-1 and J usage is TRBJ2-3; D is unclear. Per germline, CDR1 KGHDR and CDR2 SFDVKD. The CDR3 has 17 amino acids. V lost 3 bases, J lost 1 base, and 16 bases lay in between. The CDR3 region is CATSDPLGSWGTDTQYF. CDR3 sequence (DNA): TGTGCCACCAGTGATCCCCTTGGTAGTTGGGGCACAGATACGCAGTATTTT.

This clonotype was recorded at least ten times. J is TRBJ1-2 and V is TRBV29-1; D might be TRBD1 (6 bases). Trimming shortened V by 8 bases and J by 3 bases, and 13 bases separated the two germline ends. Germline V lookup: CDR1 SQVTM, CDR2 ANQGSEA. The CDR3 covers 12 residues. CDR3 coding DNA: TGCAGCATTAGGGGGAATGACTATGGCTACACCTTC. As protein: CSIRGNDYGYTF.

This clonotype was found many times. The V call is TRBV12-3 or TRBV12-4, the J call TRBJ2-7; TRBD1 aligns across 7 bases. The CDR3 has 16 residues. After removal of 5 bases from V and 6 bases from J, the junction contained 16 bases not matched to a gene. This CDR3 reads CASSPVPGQMTFEQYF. In DNA, the CDR3 is TGTGCCAGCAGTCCTGTCCCGGGACAGATGACTTTCGAGCAGTACTTC.